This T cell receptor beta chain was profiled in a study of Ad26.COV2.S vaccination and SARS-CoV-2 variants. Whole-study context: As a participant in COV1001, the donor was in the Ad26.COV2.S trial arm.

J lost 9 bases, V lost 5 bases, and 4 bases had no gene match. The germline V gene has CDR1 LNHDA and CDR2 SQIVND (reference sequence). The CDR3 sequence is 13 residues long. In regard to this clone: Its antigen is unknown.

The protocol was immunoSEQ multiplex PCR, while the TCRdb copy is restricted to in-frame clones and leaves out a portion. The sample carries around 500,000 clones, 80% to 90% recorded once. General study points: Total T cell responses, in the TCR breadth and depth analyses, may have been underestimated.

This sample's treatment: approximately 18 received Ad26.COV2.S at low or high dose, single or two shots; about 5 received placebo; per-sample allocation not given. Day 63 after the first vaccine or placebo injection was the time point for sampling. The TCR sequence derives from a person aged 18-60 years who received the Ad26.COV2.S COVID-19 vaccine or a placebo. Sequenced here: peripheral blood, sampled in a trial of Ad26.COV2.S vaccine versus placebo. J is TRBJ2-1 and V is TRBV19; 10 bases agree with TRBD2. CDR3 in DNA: TGTGCCAGTAGTCAGCGGGAGGGCCTTGAGCAGTTCTTC. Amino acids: CASSQREGLEQFF.